What follows are 18 T cell receptor beta chains derived from one specimen sequenced in a study of OX40 agonist ivuxolimab in advanced cancers. Generated by immunoSEQ multiplex PCR, the TCRdb table keeps only in-frame clones and is missing some. The table shows fewer than 100,000 clones, with about nine tenths occurring only once. Sequencing used CD4+ or CD8+ T cells sorted from blood, obtained in a trial of the OX40 agonist ivuxolimab. These receptors were taken from an adult with an advanced solid tumor such as melanoma, head and neck, liver or kidney cancer.

The CDR3 nucleotides are TGCGCCAGCAGCTTGGGAGCCCTAGCGGGGACCTACAATGAGCAGTTCTTC. Translation gives CASSLGALAGTYNEQFF. The V call is TRBV5-1, the J call TRBJ2-1; TRBD2 aligns across 9 bases. Germline V CDR1 and CDR2: SGHRS, YFSETQ. The CDR3 has 17 residues. V was pared by 0 bases and J by 2 bases, with 6 bases of the junction left unmatched. Using reference TRBV5-1 and TRBJ2-1 for the parts outside the CDR3, the full variable domain is KAGVTQTPRYLIKTRGQQVTLSCSPISGHRSVSWYQQTPGQGLQFLFEYFSETQRNKGNFPGRFSGRQFSNSRSEMNVSTLELGDSALYLCASSLGALAGTYNEQFFGPGTRLTVL.

The gene calls are TRBV6-6 and TRBJ2-5, with 10 bases matching TRBD1. The CDR3 has 14 residues. Per the germline V gene, CDR1 is MNHNY and CDR2 is SVGAGI (reference sequence). Unmatched junction bases numbered 8, after V lost 7 bases and J lost 6 bases. CDR3: CASKRQGAGKTQYF. The DNA of the CDR3 is TGTGCCAGCAAAAGACAGGGGGCTGGGAAGACCCAGTACTTC.

This chain connects TRBV9 to TRBJ2-3, with unresolved D. Germline V gene sequence: CDR1 SGDLS, CDR2 YYNGEE. V lost 3 bases, J lost 2 bases, and 13 bases lay in between. The CDR3 covers 15 residues. CDR3 loop: CASSEPRALTDTQYF. The DNA for the CDR3 is TGTGCCAGCAGCGAGCCCCGGGCGCTCACAGATACGCAGTATTTT. The whole variable domain, filled in from reference TRBV9 and TRBJ2-3, reads DSGVTQTPKHLITATGQRVTLRCSPRSGDLSVYWYQQSLDQGLQFLIQYYNGEERAKGNILERFSAQQFPDLHSELNLSSLELGDSALYFCASSEPRALTDTQYFGPGTRLTVL.

The rearrangement uses TRBV6-1 and TRBJ2-7, with 7 bases fitting TRBD1. The junction had 7 bases not matched to a gene; V was cut back by 6 bases and J by 2 bases. The CDR3 loop spans 14 amino acids. Per germline, CDR1 MNHNS and CDR2 SASEGT. The CDR3 DNA reads TGTGCCAGCAGCCGGAGGACAGGTACCTACGAGCAGTACTTC. Translating gives CASSRRTGTYEQYF.

The chain couples TRBV30 to TRBJ1-2; 10 bases match TRBD1. The germline CDR1 and CDR2 sequences are GTSNPN and SVGIG (reference sequence). The V and J ends lost 3 bases and 9 bases, in that order; junction bases with no gene match: 16. The CDR3 covers 16 residues. The CDR3 DNA reads TGTGCCTGGAGCGCTGTATGTGGGACAGGGGTATACTGCTACACCTTC. It specifies CAWSAVCGTGVYCYTF.

Worth noting for this clone: In the same sample, other DNA sequences code for this CDR3. The gene calls are TRBV11-2 and TRBJ2-7; 7 bases are shared with TRBD2. From germline, CDR1 is SGHAT and CDR2 FQNNGV. CDR3 size: 15 residues. V shed 5 bases, J shed 3 bases, and the junction held 10 bases outside the gene matches. The chain's CDR3 is CASSLEGRGSYEQYF. The CDR3 DNA reads TGTGCCAGCAGCCTGGAGGGGAGGGGTAGCTACGAGCAGTACTTC.

The chain recombines TRBV7-2 with TRBJ2-3, with 9 bases fitting TRBD1. CDR1 is SGHTA and CDR2 is FQGNSA in the germline V gene. The CDR3 has 17 amino acids. V lost 5 bases, J lost 4 bases, and 13 bases stayed unmatched. The CDR3 DNA follows: TGTGCCAGCAGCCTCAGGGGCGGGACAGGGTTGGCAGATACGCAGTATTTT. Translated, it gives CASSLRGGTGLADTQYF.

The chain employs TRBV27 and TRBJ2-7, with D perhaps matching TRBD1 or TRBD2 (5 bases each). The V gene's germline CDR1 is MNHEY and CDR2 SMNVEV (reference sequence). Deletions cut 0 bases from V and 4 bases from J, with 13 bases between. CDR3 length: 15 residues. CDR3 DNA sequence: TGTGCCAGCAGTTTATCGAGGGGTGAGACTTACGAGCAGTACTTC. Translation gives CASSLSRGETYEQYF.

The CDR3 spells CASSAALSGANVLTF. Here the CDR3 DNA reads TGTGCCAGCTCGGCAGCGCTCTCTGGGGCCAACGTCCTGACTTTC. The V call is TRBV18, the J call TRBJ2-6; D call uncertain. Trimming removed 6 bases from V and 0 bases from J, with 9 bases in between. The CDR3 runs 15 residues. Germline CDR1 KGHSH, CDR2 LQKENI. The variable domain in full, completed from reference TRBV18 and TRBJ2-6, reads NAGVMQNPRHLVRRRGQEARLRCSPMKGHSHVYWYRQLPEEGLKFMVYLQKENIIDESGMPKERFSAEFPKEGPSILRIQQVVRGDSAAYFCASSAALSGANVLTFGAGSRLTVL.

The chain has TRBV18 and TRBJ1-2; 11 bases fit TRBD1. Germline lookup yields CDR1 KGHSH and CDR2 LQKENI. The CDR3 is 15 amino acids. The V and J ends lost 3 bases and 6 bases, in that order; junction bases with no gene match: 6. The CDR3 spells CASSPWDRGSNGYTF. The DNA for the CDR3 is TGTGCCAGCTCACCCTGGGACAGGGGGAGCAATGGCTACACCTTC.

The chain uses TRBV29-1 and TRBJ2-7, with TRBD1 matching over 7 bases. V lost 7 bases, J lost 2 bases, and 5 bases stayed unmatched. The CDR3 sequence is 12 residues long. Germline CDR1 and CDR2: SQVTM and ANQGSEA. The CDR3 sequence is CSGGTVTYEQYF. CDR3 in DNA: TGCAGCGGGGGGACAGTAACCTACGAGCAGTACTTC.

The genes are TRBV4-1 and TRBJ2-7; 9 bases align to TRBD2. V shed 4 bases and J 1 base; nucleotides not matched to a gene: 11. The germline V gene has CDR1 MGHRA and CDR2 YSYEKL. The CDR3 runs to 17 residues. The CDR3 loop is CASSLLGGTSISYEQYF. DNA for the CDR3: TGCGCCAGCAGCCTTCTGGGAGGGACTAGCATTTCCTACGAGCAGTACTTC.

The chain couples TRBV7-9 to TRBJ2-3; a weak D match, TRBD2 (6 bases). Germline lookup yields CDR1 SEHNR and CDR2 FQNEAQ (reference sequence). The CDR3 contains 15 residues. V lost 1 base and J lost 1, with 9 bases in between. CDR3 region: CASSLDGGGTDTQYF. The CDR3 coding sequence is TGTGCCAGCAGCTTAGACGGCGGGGGCACAGATACGCAGTATTTT.

The chain combines TRBV7-8 with TRBJ1-2, with D unclear. V was clipped by 4 bases and J by 8 bases, with 11 bases between them. CDR1 and CDR2 from the germline V gene are SGHVS and FQNEAQ. The CDR3 is 12 amino acids. The CDR3: CASSSSTGGYTF. The DNA for the CDR3 is TGTGCCAGCAGCTCCTCCACCGGGGGCTACACCTTC.

This clone was detected only once. The chain recombines TRBV14 with TRBJ1-3; D unclear. Trimming removed 4 bases at V and 7 bases at J, with 14 bases between. Germline lookup yields CDR1 SGHDN and CDR2 FVKESK. This CDR3 contains 14 residues. The CDR3 coding sequence is TGTGCCAGCAGCCGCCTGGGAGGTGCGAACACCATATATTTT. This translates into CASSRLGGANTIYF.

This rearrangement joins TRBV6-1 to TRBJ1-5; 7 bases are a match to TRBD1. This CDR3 spans 13 amino acids. Germline V gene sequence: CDR1 MNHNS, CDR2 SASEGT. V lost 2 bases and J lost 5; bases outside the gene matches: 0. CDR3 amino acids: CASSEQGDQPQHF. The CDR3 DNA follows: TGTGCCAGCAGTGAACAGGGGGATCAGCCCCAGCATTTT.

This rearrangement joins TRBV18 to TRBJ2-7, with 9 bases identical to TRBD2. CDR3 size: 16 residues. The V gene end was trimmed by 3 bases and the J gene end by 2 bases; junction bases not matched to a gene: 8. CDR1 is KGHSH and CDR2 is LQKENI in the germline V gene. The CDR3 is CASSPLQERGAYEQYF. CDR3 DNA sequence: TGTGCCAGCTCACCCTTACAGGAGCGGGGGGCCTACGAGCAGTACTTC.

The chain combines TRBV5-1 with TRBJ2-7, with no clear D. Germline CDR1 is SGHRS and CDR2 is YFSETQ. The CDR3 sequence is 13 residues long. Between the trimmed V and J ends, which lost 0 bases and 1 base, there was a span of 5 bases. CDR3 loop: CASSLGSSYEQYF. CDR3 in DNA: TGCGCCAGCAGCTTGGGGTCATCCTACGAGCAGTACTTC.